This paragraph covers one T cell receptor (beta chain) sequence. No antigen is known for it. Assay: immunoSEQ multiplex PCR; the TCRdb copy retains only in-frame clones and omits some. Among about 66,000 clones listed, 80% to 95% were seen once. This record comes from a study of T cell responses to AZD1222 COVID-19 vaccine. Study-wide points: Clonal diversity was possibly underestimated, and the donors were mostly white British, with more females. Seropositivity was recorded at baseline in only a handful of AZD1222 recipients. Scientists sampled the repertoires only once the peak T cell response had passed. Following two doses of AZD1222, Spike-specific TCR breadth and depth rose.

The CDR3 contains 19 residues. CDR1 and CDR2 from the germline V gene are SGHNT and YYREEE (reference sequence). With 3 bases removed from V and 1 base from J, the gap between germline ends came to 24 bases. The receptor was isolated from an adult who received the MenACWY meningococcal vaccine as a control. The sample here was peripheral blood, taken 28 days after the second dose of the MenACWY control vaccine. This chain joins TRBV5-4 and TRBJ2-3; the D call may be TRBD1 or TRBD2 (7 bases each). CDR3 bases: TGTGCCAGCAGCTCCCCCAGGGGGGGGATGGGGTTTGGCACAGATACGCAGTATTTT. Protein product: CASSSPRGGMGFGTDTQYF. The complete variable domain, with remaining parts taken from reference TRBV5-4 and TRBJ2-3, reads ETGVTQSPTHLIKTRGQQVTLRCSSQSGHNTVSWYQQALGQGPQFIFQYYREEENGRGNFPPRFSGLQFPNYSSELNVNALELDDSALYLCASSSPRGGMGFGTDTQYFGPGTRLTVL.